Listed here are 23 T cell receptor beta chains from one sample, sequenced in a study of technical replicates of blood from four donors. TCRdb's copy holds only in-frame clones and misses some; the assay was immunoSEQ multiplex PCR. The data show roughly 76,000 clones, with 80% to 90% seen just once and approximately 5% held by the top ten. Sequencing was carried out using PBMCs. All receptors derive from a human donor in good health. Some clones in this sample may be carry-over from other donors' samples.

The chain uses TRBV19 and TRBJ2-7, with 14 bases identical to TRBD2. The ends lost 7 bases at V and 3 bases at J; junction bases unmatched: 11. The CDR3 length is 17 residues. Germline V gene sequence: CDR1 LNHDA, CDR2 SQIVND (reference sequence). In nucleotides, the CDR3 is TGTGCCAGTACCCCCCAAGGGACTAGCGGGAGCTTCTACGAGCAGTACTTC. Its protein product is CASTPQGTSGSFYEQYF.

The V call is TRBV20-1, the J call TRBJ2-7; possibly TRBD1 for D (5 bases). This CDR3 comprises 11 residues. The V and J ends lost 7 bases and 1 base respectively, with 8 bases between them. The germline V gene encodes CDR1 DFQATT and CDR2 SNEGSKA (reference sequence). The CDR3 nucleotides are TGCAGTGTAGCAGGGTCCTACGAGCAGTACTTC. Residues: CSVAGSYEQYF.

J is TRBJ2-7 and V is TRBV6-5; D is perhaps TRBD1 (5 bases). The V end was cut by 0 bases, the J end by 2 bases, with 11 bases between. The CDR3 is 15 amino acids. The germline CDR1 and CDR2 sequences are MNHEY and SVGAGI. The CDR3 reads CASSYSSRAAYEQYF. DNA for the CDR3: TGTGCCAGCAGTTACTCGAGCAGGGCAGCCTACGAGCAGTACTTC.

The CDR3 region is CASSVGPGEGEPQHF. The CDR3 bases are TGTGCCAGCAGCGTAGGACCAGGGGAAGGTGAGCCCCAGCATTTT. The V gene is TRBV9, the J gene TRBJ1-5; perhaps TRBD1 as D (6 bases). V was shortened by 0 bases and J by 8 bases, with 15 bases between the two germline ends. The CDR3 length is 15 residues. The germline gives CDR1 SGDLS, CDR2 YYNGEE.

The CDR3 loop is CASSPDIFGKNIQYF. CDR3 sequence (DNA): TGTGCCAGCAGCCCGGACATCTTCGGCAAAAACATTCAGTACTTC. The V gene is TRBV11-2, the J gene TRBJ2-4; D might be TRBD1 (5 bases). Germline CDR1 reads SGHAT; CDR2 reads FQNNGV. V was shortened by 5 bases and J by 3 bases, with 14 bases between the two germline ends. The CDR3 is 15 residues long.

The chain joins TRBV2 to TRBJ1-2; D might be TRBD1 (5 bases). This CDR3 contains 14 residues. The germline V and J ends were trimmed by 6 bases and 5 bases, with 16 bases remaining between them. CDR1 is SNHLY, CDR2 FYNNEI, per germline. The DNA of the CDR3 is TGTGCCAGCAGCCTGGGGCCTACCATTTATGGCTACACCTTC. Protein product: CASSLGPTIYGYTF.

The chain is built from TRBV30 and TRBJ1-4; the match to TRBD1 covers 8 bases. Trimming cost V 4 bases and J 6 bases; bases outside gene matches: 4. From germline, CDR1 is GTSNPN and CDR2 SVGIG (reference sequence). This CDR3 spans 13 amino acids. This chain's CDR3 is CAWTGQGYEKLFF. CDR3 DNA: TGTGCCTGGACAGGACAGGGATATGAAAAACTGTTTTTT.

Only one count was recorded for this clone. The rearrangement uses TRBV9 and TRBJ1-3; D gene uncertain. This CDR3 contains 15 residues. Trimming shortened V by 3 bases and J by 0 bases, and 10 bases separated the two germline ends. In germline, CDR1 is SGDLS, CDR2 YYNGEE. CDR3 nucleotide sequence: TGTGCCAGCAGCGCAGGCCCCGGCTCTGGAAACACCATATATTTT. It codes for CASSAGPGSGNTIYF. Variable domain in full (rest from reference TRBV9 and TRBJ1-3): DSGVTQTPKHLITATGQRVTLRCSPRSGDLSVYWYQQSLDQGLQFLIQYYNGEERAKGNILERFSAQQFPDLHSELNLSSLELGDSALYFCASSAGPGSGNTIYFGEGSWLTVV.

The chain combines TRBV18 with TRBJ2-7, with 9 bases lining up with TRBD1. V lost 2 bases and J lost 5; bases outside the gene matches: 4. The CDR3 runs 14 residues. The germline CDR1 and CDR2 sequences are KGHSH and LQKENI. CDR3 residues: CASSPNRGLDEQYF. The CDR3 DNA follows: TGTGCCAGCTCACCAAACAGGGGGCTCGACGAGCAGTACTTC.

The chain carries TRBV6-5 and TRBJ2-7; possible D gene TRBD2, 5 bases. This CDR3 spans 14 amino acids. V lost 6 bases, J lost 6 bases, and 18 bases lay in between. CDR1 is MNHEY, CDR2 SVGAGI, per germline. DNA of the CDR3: TGTGCCAGCAGACTCAATTGGACTCCTCGCGAGCAGTACTTC. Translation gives CASRLNWTPREQYF.

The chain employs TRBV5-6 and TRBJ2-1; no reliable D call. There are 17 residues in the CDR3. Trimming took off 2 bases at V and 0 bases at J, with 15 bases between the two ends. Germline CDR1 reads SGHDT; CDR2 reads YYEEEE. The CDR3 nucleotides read TGTGCCAGCAGCTTTCGTCCGTCGCGAAGCTCCTACAATGAGCAGTTCTTC. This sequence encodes CASSFRPSRSSYNEQFF.

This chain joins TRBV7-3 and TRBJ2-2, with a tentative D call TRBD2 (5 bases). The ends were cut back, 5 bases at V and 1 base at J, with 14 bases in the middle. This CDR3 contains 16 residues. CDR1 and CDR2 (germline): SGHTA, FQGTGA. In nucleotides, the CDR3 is TGTGCCAGCAGCCGACACTCCCGGGAGAACACCGGGGAGCTGTTTTTT. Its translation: CASSRHSRENTGELFF.

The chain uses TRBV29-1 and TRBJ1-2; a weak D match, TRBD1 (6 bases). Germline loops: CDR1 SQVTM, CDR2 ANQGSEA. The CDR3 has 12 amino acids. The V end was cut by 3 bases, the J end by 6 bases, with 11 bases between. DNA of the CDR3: TGCAGCGTTGATAGGCAGGGGCATGGCTACACCTTC. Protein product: CSVDRQGHGYTF. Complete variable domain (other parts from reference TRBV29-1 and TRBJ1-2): SAVISQKPSRDICQRGTSLTIQCQVDSQVTMMFWYRQQPGQSLTLIATANQGSEATYESGFVIDKFPISRPNLTFSTLTVSNMSPEDSSIYLCSVDRQGHGYTFGSGTRLTVV.

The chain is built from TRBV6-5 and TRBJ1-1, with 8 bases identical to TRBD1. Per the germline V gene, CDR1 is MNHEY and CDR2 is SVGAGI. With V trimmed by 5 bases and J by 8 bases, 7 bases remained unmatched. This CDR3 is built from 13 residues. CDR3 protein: CASSETWDREAFF. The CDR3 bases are TGTGCCAGCAGTGAAACTTGGGACAGGGAAGCTTTCTTT.

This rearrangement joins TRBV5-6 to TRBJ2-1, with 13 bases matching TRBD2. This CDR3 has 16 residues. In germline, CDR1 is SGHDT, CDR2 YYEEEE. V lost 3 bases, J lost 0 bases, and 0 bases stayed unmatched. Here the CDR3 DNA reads TGTGCCAGCAGCTGGACTAGCGGGAGCTCCTACAATGAGCAGTTCTTC. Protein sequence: CASSWTSGSSYNEQFF.

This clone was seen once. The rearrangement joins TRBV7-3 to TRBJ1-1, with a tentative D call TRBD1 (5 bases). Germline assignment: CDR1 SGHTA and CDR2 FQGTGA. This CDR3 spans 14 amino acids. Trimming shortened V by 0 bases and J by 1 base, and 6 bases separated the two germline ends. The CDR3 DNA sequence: TGTGCCAGCAGCTTAACAGGGGCGAACACTGAAGCTTTCTTT. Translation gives CASSLTGANTEAFF.

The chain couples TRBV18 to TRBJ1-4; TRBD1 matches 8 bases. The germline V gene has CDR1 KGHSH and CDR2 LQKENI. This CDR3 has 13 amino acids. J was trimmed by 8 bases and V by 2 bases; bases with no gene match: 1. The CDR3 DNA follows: TGTGCCAGCTCACCAAGGACAGGGGAAAAACTGTTTTTT. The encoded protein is CASSPRTGEKLFF.

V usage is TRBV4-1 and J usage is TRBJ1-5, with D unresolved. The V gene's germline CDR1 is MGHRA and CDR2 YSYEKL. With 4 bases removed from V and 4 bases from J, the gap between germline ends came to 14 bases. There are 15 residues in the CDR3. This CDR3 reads CASSLSGGSNQPQHF. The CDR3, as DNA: TGCGCCAGCAGCCTGTCAGGAGGTTCTAATCAGCCCCAGCATTTT.

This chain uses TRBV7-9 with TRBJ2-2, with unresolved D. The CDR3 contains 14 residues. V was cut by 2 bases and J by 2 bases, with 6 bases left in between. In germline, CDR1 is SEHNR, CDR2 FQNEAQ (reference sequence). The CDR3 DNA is TGTGCCAGCAGCTTACTCCGTAACACCGGGGAGCTGTTTTTT. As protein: CASSLLRNTGELFF. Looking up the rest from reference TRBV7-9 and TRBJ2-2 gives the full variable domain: DTGVSQNPRHKITKRGQNVTFRCDPISEHNRLYWYRQTLGQGPEFLTYFQNEAQLEKSRLLSDRFSAERPKGSFSTLEIQRTEQGDSAMYLCASSLLRNTGELFFGEGSRLTVL.

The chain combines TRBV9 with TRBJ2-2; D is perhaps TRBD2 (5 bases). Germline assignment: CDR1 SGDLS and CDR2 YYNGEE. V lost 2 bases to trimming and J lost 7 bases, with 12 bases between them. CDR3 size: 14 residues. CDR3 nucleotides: TGTGCCAGCAGCGTGGCGGGCTCGGGCGGGGAGCTGTTTTTT. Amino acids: CASSVAGSGGELFF. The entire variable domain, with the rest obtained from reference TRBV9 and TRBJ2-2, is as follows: DSGVTQTPKHLITATGQRVTLRCSPRSGDLSVYWYQQSLDQGLQFLIQYYNGEERAKGNILERFSAQQFPDLHSELNLSSLELGDSALYFCASSVAGSGGELFFGEGSRLTVL.

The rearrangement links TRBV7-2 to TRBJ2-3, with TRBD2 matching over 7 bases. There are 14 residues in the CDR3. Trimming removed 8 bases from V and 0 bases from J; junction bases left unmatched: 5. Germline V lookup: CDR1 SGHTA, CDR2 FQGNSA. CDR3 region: CASLGGYSTDTQYF. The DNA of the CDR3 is TGTGCCAGCCTCGGGGGGTACAGCACAGATACGCAGTATTTT.

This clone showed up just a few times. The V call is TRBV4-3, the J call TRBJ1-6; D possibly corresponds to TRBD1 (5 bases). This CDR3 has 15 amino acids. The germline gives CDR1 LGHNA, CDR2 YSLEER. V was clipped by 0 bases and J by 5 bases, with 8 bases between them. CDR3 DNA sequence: TGCGCCAGCAGCCAAGATGCGGGGGATAATTCACCCCTCCACTTT. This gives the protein CASSQDAGDNSPLHF.

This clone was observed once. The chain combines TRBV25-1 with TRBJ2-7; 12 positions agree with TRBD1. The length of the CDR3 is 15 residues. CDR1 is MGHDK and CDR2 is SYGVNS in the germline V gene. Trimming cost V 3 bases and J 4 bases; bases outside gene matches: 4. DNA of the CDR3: TGTGCCAGCAGTGAGACGGGACAGGGGGCTTACGAGCAGTACTTC. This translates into CASSETGQGAYEQYF.